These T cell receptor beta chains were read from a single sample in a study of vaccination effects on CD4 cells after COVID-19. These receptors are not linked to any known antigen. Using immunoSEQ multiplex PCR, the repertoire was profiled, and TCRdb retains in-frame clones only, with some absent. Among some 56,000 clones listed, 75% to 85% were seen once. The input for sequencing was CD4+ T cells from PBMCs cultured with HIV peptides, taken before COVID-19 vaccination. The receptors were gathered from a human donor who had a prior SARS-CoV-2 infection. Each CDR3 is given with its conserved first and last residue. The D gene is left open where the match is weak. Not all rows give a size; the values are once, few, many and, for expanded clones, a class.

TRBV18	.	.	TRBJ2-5	CASSPVASYQQKTQYF	TGTGCCAGCTCACCGGTCGCGTCGTACCAGCAAAAGACCCAGTACTTC
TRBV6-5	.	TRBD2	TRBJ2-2	CASRPGLARTGELFF	TGTGCCAGCAGGCCGGGACTAGCGAGAACCGGGGAGCTGTTTTTT
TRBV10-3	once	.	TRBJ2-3	CAISEALLTQYF	TGTGCCATCAGTGAGGCCCTGCTTACGCAGTATTTT
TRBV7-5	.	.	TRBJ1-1	CARSFDRGGLNTEAFF	TGTGCCAGAAGCTTCGACAGGGGGGGATTGAACACTGAAGCTTTCTTT
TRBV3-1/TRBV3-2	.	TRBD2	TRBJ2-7	CASSQVPSGRDEQYF	TGTGCCAGCAGCCAAGTTCCTAGCGGGAGAGACGAGCAGTACTTC
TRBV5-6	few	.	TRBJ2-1	CASSFTGANLYNEQFF	TGTGCCAGCAGCTTCACGGGAGCGAACCTTTACAATGAGCAGTTCTTC
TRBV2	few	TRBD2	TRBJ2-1	CASSPGSGRALAEQFF	TGTGCCAGCAGTCCAGGGAGCGGGAGGGCCTTAGCTGAGCAGTTCTTC
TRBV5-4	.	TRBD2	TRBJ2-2	CASSLVGGAGVGELFF	TGTGCCAGCAGCTTGGTCGGAGGAGCGGGGGTCGGGGAGCTGTTTTTT
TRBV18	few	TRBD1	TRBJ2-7	CASSSTGVWYEQYF	TGTGCCAGCTCATCGACAGGGGTGTGGTACGAGCAGTACTTC
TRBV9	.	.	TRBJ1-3	CASSARSGNTIYF	TGTGCCAGCAGCGCCCGATCTGGAAACACCATATATTTT
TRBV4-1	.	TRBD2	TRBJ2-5	CASSRPGTTQETQYF	TGCGCCAGCAGCCGTCCTGGGACTACCCAAGAGACCCAGTACTTC
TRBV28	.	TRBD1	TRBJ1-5	CASRPLLGQGAGNQPQHF	TGTGCCAGCAGGCCCTTACTGGGACAGGGGGCAGGCAATCAGCCCCAGCATTTT
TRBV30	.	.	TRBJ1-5	CAWSVGLTIGPQHF	TGTGCCTGGAGTGTAGGTCTCACCATAGGGCCCCAGCATTTT
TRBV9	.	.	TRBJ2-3	CASSPPSGDTQYF	TGTGCCAGCAGCCCACCCAGCGGAGATACGCAGTATTTT
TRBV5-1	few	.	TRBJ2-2	CASSLGPVNTGELFF	TGCGCCAGCAGCCTGGGACCCGTGAACACCGGGGAGCTGTTTTTT
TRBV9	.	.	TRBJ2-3	CASSRRERDTQYF	TGTGCCAGCAGTCGGAGAGAAAGGGATACGCAGTATTTT
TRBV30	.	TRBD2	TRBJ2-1	CAWTGGGAGSNEQFF	TGTGCCTGGACGGGCGGGGGGGCCGGGTCCAATGAGCAGTTCTTC
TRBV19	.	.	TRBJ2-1	CASSILDPGAEQFF	TGTGCCAGTAGTATCCTTGACCCTGGGGCTGAGCAGTTCTTC
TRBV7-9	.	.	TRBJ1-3	CASSLRASSGNTIYF	TGTGCCAGCAGCTTAAGGGCAAGCTCTGGAAACACCATATATTTT
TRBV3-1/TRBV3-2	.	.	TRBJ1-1	CASSQVPGDTEAFF	TGTGCCAGCAGCCAAGTTCCAGGGGACACTGAAGCTTTCTTT
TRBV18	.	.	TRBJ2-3	CASSPSGDTQYF	TGTGCCAGCTCACCTTCCGGAGATACGCAGTATTTT
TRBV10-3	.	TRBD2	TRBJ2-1	CATAPERGGWNEQFF	TGTGCCACCGCACCGGAGCGGGGGGGCTGGAATGAGCAGTTCTTC
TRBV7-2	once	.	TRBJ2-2	CASSFARLSRSPNTGELFF	TGTGCCAGCAGCTTTGCGCGCCTTAGTAGGAGCCCGAACACCGGGGAGCTGTTTTTT
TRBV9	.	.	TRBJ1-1	CASSPRIGVGNTEAFF	TGTGCCAGCAGCCCGAGGATTGGGGTTGGAAACACTGAAGCTTTCTTT
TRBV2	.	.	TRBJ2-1	CASSYLELPPNEQFF	TGTGCCAGCAGTTATCTAGAGCTCCCTCCCAATGAGCAGTTCTTC
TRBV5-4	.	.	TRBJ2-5	CASSIQETQYF	TGTGCCAGCAGCATCCAAGAGACCCAGTACTTC
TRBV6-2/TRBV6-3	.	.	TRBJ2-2	CASSDPTQGANTGELFF	TGTGCCAGCAGTGACCCGACACAGGGTGCCAACACCGGGGAGCTGTTTTTT
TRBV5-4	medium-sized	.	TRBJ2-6	CASSLPGTGANVLTF	TGTGCCAGCAGCTTGCCAGGGACTGGGGCCAACGTCCTGACTTTC
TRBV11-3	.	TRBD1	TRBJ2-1	CASSQGQGSYNEQFF	TGTGCCAGCAGCCAGGGACAGGGATCCTACAATGAGCAGTTCTTC
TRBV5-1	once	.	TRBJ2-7	CASSPPLGGQYEQYF	TGCGCCAGCAGCCCCCCCCTAGGGGGACAATACGAGCAGTACTTC
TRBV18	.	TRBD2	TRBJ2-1	CASSPGLAGGNEQFF	TGTGCCAGCTCGCCGGGACTAGCGGGGGGGAATGAGCAGTTCTTC
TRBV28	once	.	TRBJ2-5	CASRVGNDQETQYF	TGTGCCTCACGCGTAGGGAACGACCAAGAGACCCAGTACTTC
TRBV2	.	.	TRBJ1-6	CASRPVRSSPLHF	TGTGCCAGCAGACCGGTCCGTAGTTCACCCCTCCACTTT
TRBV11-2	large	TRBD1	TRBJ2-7	CASSLDFGTGSSYEQYF	TGTGCCAGCAGCTTAGATTTTGGGACAGGGAGCTCCTACGAGCAGTACTTC
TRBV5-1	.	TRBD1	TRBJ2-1	CASSLDHRGNEQFF	TGCGCCAGCAGCTTGGACCACAGGGGCAATGAGCAGTTCTTC
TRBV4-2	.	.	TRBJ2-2	CASSQDRTITGELFF	TGTGCCAGCAGCCAAGACCGGACCATCACCGGGGAGCTGTTTTTT
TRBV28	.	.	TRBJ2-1	CASSLGQGWNEQFF	TGTGCCAGCAGCCTCGGGCAGGGATGGAATGAGCAGTTCTTC
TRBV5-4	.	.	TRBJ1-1	CASSLVRGDYTEAFF	TGTGCCAGCAGCTTGGTAAGGGGAGATTACACTGAAGCTTTCTTT
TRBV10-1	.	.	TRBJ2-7	CASRSSSYEQYF	TGCGCCAGCAGGAGCTCCTCCTACGAGCAGTACTTC
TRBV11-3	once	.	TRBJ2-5	CASSPLLGETQYF	TGTGCCAGCAGCCCCCTCCTCGGAGAGACCCAGTACTTC
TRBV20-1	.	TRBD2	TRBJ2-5	CSASSGGPQETQYF	TGCAGTGCTAGTTCGGGGGGACCTCAAGAGACCCAGTACTTC
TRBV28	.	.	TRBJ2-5	CASSKTDSQETQYF	TGTGCCAGCAGTAAAACTGACAGCCAAGAGACCCAGTACTTC
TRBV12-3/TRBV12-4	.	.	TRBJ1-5	CASMYFGQPQHF	TGTGCCAGCATGTATTTTGGTCAGCCCCAGCATTTT
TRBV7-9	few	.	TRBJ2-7	CASSLGQASYEQYF	TGTGCCAGCAGCTTAGGGCAGGCCTCCTACGAGCAGTACTTC
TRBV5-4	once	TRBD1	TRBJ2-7	CASSRDRDQTTYEQYF	TGTGCCAGCAGCCGGGACAGAGATCAAACTACCTACGAGCAGTACTTC